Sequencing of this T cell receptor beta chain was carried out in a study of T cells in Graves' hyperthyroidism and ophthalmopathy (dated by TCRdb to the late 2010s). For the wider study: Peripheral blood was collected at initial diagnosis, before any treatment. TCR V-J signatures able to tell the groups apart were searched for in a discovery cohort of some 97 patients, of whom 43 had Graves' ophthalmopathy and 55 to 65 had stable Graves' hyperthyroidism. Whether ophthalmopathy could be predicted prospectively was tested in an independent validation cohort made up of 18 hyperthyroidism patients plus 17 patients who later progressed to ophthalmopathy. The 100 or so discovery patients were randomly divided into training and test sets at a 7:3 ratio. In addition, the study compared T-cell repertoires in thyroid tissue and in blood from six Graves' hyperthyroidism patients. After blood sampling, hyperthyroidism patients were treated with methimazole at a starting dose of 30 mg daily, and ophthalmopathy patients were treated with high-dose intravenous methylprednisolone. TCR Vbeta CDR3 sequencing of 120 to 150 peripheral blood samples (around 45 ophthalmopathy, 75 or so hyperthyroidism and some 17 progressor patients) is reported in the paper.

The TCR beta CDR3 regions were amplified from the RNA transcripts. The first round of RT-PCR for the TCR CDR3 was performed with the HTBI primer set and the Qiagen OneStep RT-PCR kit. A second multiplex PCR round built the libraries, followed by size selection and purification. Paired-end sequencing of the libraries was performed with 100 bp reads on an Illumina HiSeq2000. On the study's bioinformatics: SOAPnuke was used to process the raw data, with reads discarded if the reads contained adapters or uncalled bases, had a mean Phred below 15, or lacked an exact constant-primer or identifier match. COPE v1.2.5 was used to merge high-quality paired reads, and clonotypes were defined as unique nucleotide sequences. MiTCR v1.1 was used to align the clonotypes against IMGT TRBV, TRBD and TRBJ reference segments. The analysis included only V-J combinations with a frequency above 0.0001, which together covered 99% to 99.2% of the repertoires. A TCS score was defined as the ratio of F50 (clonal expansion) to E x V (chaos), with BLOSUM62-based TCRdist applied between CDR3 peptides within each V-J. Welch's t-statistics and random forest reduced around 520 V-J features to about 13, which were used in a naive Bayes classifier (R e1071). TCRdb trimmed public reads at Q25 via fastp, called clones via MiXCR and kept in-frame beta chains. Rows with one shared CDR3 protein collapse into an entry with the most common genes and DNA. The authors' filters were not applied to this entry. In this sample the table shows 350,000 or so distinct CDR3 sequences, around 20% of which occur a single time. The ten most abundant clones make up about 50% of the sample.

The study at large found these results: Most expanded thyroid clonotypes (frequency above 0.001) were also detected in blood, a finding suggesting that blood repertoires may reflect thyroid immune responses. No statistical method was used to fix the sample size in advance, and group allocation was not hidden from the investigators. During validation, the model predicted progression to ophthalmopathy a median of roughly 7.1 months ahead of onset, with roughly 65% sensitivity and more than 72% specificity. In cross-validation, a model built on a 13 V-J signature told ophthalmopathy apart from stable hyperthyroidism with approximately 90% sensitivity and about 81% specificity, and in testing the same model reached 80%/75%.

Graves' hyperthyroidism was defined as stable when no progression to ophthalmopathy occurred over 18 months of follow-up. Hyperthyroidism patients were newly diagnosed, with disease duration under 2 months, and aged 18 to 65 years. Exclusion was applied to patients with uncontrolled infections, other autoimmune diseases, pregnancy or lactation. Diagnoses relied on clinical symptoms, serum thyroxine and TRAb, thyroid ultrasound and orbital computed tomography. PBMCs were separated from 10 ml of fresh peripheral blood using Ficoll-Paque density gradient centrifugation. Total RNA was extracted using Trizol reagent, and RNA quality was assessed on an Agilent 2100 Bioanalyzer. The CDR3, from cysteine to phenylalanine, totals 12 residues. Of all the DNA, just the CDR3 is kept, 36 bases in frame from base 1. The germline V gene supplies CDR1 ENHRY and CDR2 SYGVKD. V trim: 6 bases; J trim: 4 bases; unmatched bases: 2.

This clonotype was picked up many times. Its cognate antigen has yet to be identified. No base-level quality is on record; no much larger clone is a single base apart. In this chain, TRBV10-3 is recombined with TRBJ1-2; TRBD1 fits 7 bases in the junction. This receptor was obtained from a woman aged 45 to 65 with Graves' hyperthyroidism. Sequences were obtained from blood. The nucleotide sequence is TGTGCCATCAGGGGACAGAGCTATGGCTACACCTTC. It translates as CAIRGQSYGYTF.